A single sample is the source of the 17 T cell receptor beta chains below, sequenced in a study of cytomegalovirus exposure and HLA in healthy donors. The PCR employed 60 Vbeta primers together with 13 Jbeta primers. This table comes from immunoSEQ multiplex PCR, and its TCRdb copy is limited to in-frame clones, with some not included. The data show 95,000 to 150,000 clones, 60% to 85% seen once. Sequencing input: PBMCs. The receptor set was obtained from a female donor in good health and CMV-seronegative.

V and J are TRBV5-1 and TRBJ1-1, with TRBD1 matching over 9 bases. Per the germline V gene, CDR1 is SGHRS and CDR2 is YFSETQ. The length of the CDR3 is 14 residues. Unmatched junction bases numbered 2, after V lost 0 bases and J lost 5 bases. Here the CDR3 DNA reads TGCGCCAGCAGCTTGGTGGGACAGGGAACTGAAGCTTTCTTT. The encoded protein is CASSLVGQGTEAFF.

The table lists this clone with a few counts. The chain joins TRBV10-3 to TRBJ2-7; 14 nucleotides align to TRBD2. J was trimmed by 4 bases and V by 3 bases; bases with no gene match: 5. The CDR3 extends over 16 amino acids. Germline CDR1 reads ENHRY; CDR2 reads SYGVKD. The CDR3 DNA sequence: TGTGCCATCAGTGACTCCGGGACTAGCGGGAGTTACGAGCAGTACTTC. Protein product: CAISDSGTSGSYEQYF.

The rearrangement joins TRBV5-1 to TRBJ1-4; D is perhaps TRBD1 (5 bases). The V gene's germline CDR1 is SGHRS and CDR2 YFSETQ. V was pared by 0 bases and J by 8 bases, with 17 bases between. The CDR3 is 16 amino acids. This CDR3 reads CASSLAVGGFREKLFF. The CDR3 DNA reads TGCGCCAGCAGCTTGGCCGTGGGGGGGTTCCGGGAAAAACTGTTTTTT.

V usage is TRBV18 and J usage is TRBJ1-1; D is undetermined. The CDR3 runs to 12 residues. Trimming removed 6 bases at V and 7 bases at J, with 12 bases between. Per germline, CDR1 KGHSH and CDR2 LQKENI. CDR3 sequence (DNA): TGTGCCAGCTCGGAGACGGCCGATGAAGCTTTCTTT. It translates to CASSETADEAFF.

The chain recombines TRBV11-2 with TRBJ2-2, with a weak D call TRBD2 (6 bases). This CDR3 contains 16 residues. Between the trimmed V and J ends, which lost 1 base and 7 bases, there was a span of 16 bases. Germline V lookup: CDR1 SGHAT, CDR2 FQNNGV. CDR3 coding DNA: TGTGCCAGCAGCTTAGCCCCGTCGGAGGGGATCGGGGAGCTGTTTTTT. Translating gives CASSLAPSEGIGELFF.

V and J are TRBV11-3 and TRBJ2-7, with D maybe TRBD2 (6 bases). This CDR3 is built from 13 residues. Germline V CDR1 and CDR2: SGHNT, YENEEA. Trimming took 5 bases from V and 6 from J, leaving 14 bases between them. The CDR3 is CASSPSRRAEQYF. The CDR3 coding sequence is TGTGCCAGCAGCCCTAGTAGGAGGGCCGAGCAGTACTTC.

The chain employs TRBV11-3 and TRBJ2-1, with a weak D call TRBD2 (5 bases). The CDR3 spans 17 residues. Germline CDR1 is SGHNT and CDR2 is YENEEA. Trimming removed 4 bases from V and 0 bases from J, with 16 bases in between. In DNA form, the CDR3 reads TGTGCCAGCAGCTCCCGGAGAGGGCCTAGCTCCTACAATGAGCAGTTCTTC. Translation: CASSSRRGPSSYNEQFF.

This clone was counted between two and nine times. The V call is TRBV5-1, the J call TRBJ2-5; TRBD2 aligns across 10 bases. Per germline, CDR1 SGHRS and CDR2 YFSETQ. The CDR3 spans 15 residues. V gave up 4 bases and J gave up 5 bases; unmatched junction bases: 8. Here the CDR3 reads CASSVLSGGLETQYF. In DNA form, the CDR3 reads TGCGCCAGCAGCGTCCTTAGCGGGGGGCTGGAGACCCAGTACTTC. The whole variable domain, remainder taken from reference TRBV5-1 and TRBJ2-5, is KAGVTQTPRYLIKTRGQQVTLSCSPISGHRSVSWYQQTPGQGLQFLFEYFSETQRNKGNFPGRFSGRQFSNSRSEMNVSTLELGDSALYLCASSVLSGGLETQYFGPGTRLLVL.

This chain connects TRBV7-9 to TRBJ2-7, with a tentative D call TRBD1 (6 bases). Trimming stripped 0 bases from V and 5 bases from J, with 14 bases between. The CDR3 is 15 amino acids. CDR1 SEHNR and CDR2 FQNEAQ come from the germline V gene (reference sequence). In nucleotides, the CDR3 is TGTGCCAGCAGCTTAGCGGTAGGACAGATTGACGAGCAGTACTTC. Amino acids: CASSLAVGQIDEQYF.

The J gene is TRBJ1-1, the V gene TRBV5-1, with 7 bases matching TRBD1. Germline-derived CDR1 and CDR2 are SGHRS and YFSETQ. The trim removed 0 bases at V and 0 bases at J, leaving 5 bases unmatched. The CDR3 loop spans 16 amino acids. The CDR3 sequence is CASSLEGTVMNTEAFF. The CDR3 DNA reads TGCGCCAGCAGCTTGGAGGGGACAGTGATGAACACTGAAGCTTTCTTT.

V and J are TRBV2 and TRBJ2-2, with TRBD2 identical over 7 bases. V trimming: 5 bases; J trimming: 2 bases; junction bases outside the gene matches: 5. The CDR3 has 15 residues. The V gene's germline CDR1 is SNHLY and CDR2 FYNNEI. The chain's CDR3 is CASSPSGANTGELFF. Here the CDR3 DNA reads TGTGCCAGCAGTCCGAGCGGGGCAAACACCGGGGAGCTGTTTTTT.

V usage is TRBV7-9 and J usage is TRBJ2-2, with 7 bases lining up with TRBD1. Trimming cost V 5 bases and J 7 bases; bases outside gene matches: 7. In germline, CDR1 is SEHNR, CDR2 FQNEAQ (reference sequence). The CDR3 is 14 amino acids. The CDR3 here is CASSAGTVNGELFF. CDR3 DNA sequence: TGTGCCAGCAGCGCCGGGACAGTTAACGGGGAGCTGTTTTTT.

This clone was counted only a few times. The chain recombines TRBV5-1 with TRBJ1-1; D remains unclear. From germline, CDR1 is SGHRS and CDR2 YFSETQ. Trimming removed 2 bases at V and 0 bases at J, with 8 bases between. This CDR3 spans 14 amino acids. The CDR3 sequence: CASSFAQLNTEAFF. The CDR3 region has the DNA TGCGCCAGCAGCTTCGCCCAGTTGAACACTGAAGCTTTCTTT.

The rearrangement links TRBV29-1 to TRBJ2-1, with TRBD2 matching 11 bases. Trimming removed 7 bases from V and 2 bases from J; junction bases left unmatched: 1. This CDR3 is built from 13 residues. The germline gives CDR1 SQVTM, CDR2 ANQGSEA. CDR3 coding DNA: TGCAGCGCGACTAGCGGGACCTACAATGAGCAGTTCTTC. This translates into CSATSGTYNEQFF.

The chain joins TRBV30 to TRBJ1-1; D not certain. Germline V gene data show CDR1 as GTSNPN and CDR2 as SVGIG (reference sequence). CDR3 length: 14 residues. V lost 3 bases, J lost 0 bases, and 11 bases lay in between. CDR3 DNA: TGTGCCTGGAGGCGGAACTCCATGAACACTGAAGCTTTCTTT. This codes for CAWRRNSMNTEAFF.

This CDR3 reads CASSSQTGFTEAFF. CDR3 sequence (DNA): TGCGCCAGCAGCTCCCAGACAGGGTTTACTGAAGCTTTCTTT. The genes are TRBV5-1 and TRBJ1-1, with 7 nucleotides matching TRBD1. V gave up 3 bases and J gave up 5 bases; unmatched junction bases: 7. The CDR3 is 14 residues long. CDR1 is SGHRS, CDR2 YFSETQ, per germline.

The rearrangement joins TRBV7-8 to TRBJ2-1; D perhaps matches TRBD2 (5 bases). Between the trimmed V and J ends, which lost 8 bases and 0 bases, there was a span of 11 bases. The CDR3 contains 14 residues. Germline V CDR1 and CDR2: SGHVS, FQNEAQ. The CDR3 loop reads CASRSVVSYNEQFF. The CDR3 DNA follows: TGTGCCAGCCGTAGCGTGGTCTCCTACAATGAGCAGTTCTTC. Based on the CDR3 plus reference TRBV7-8 and TRBJ2-1, the full variable domain is GAGVSQSPRYKVAKRGQDVALRCDPISGHVSLFWYQQALGQGPEFLTYFQNEAQLDKSGLPSDRFFAERPEGSVSTLKIQRTQQEDSAVYLCASRSVVSYNEQFFGPGTRLTVL.